This is a list of T cell receptor beta chains from one sample in a study of a mutant IDH1 vaccine in newly diagnosed glioma. Repertoires were generated with immunoSEQ multiplex PCR, while TCRdb's copy carries only in-frame clones and drops some. The sample lists tens of thousands of clones, 70% to 85% seen once, with over 4.5% in the top ten. For these receptors, no antigen is known. This specimen was PBMCs, taken from a glioma patient whose treatment included an IDH1 peptide vaccine. The receptor set was obtained from a woman in her forties with glioma. Some clones in this sample may be carry-over from other donors' samples. Each CDR3 is given with its conserved first and last residue. Each record gives: J gene, V gene, D gene, clone size, CDR3 protein, CDR3 DNA. A D gene is named only where the DNA matches it firmly. Part of the rows lack a size; the others show once, few, many or a class for expanded clones.

j_call: TRBJ1-1
v_call: TRBV6-1
d_call: NA
clone_size: NA
cdr3_aa: CASTQKGEGNTEAFF
cdr3_nt: TGTGCCAGCACTCAAAAGGGGGAGGGGAACACTGAAGCTTTCTTT

j_call: TRBJ1-2
v_call: TRBV30
d_call: NA
clone_size: NA
cdr3_aa: CAWFPPGKLDGYTF
cdr3_nt: TGTGCCTGGTTTCCTCCAGGGAAATTGGATGGCTACACCTTC

j_call: TRBJ2-7
v_call: TRBV7-6
d_call: TRBD2
clone_size: NA
cdr3_aa: CASSLVPSGGLYEQYF
cdr3_nt: TGTGCCAGCAGCTTAGTGCCTAGCGGGGGACTTTACGAGCAGTACTTC

j_call: TRBJ2-2
v_call: TRBV5-4
d_call: TRBD2
clone_size: few
cdr3_aa: CASSLGSGGNTGELFF
cdr3_nt: TGTGCCAGCAGCTTGGGTAGCGGGGGAAACACCGGGGAGCTGTTTTTT

j_call: TRBJ1-4
v_call: TRBV2
d_call: NA
clone_size: NA
cdr3_aa: CATSRGGGEKLFF
cdr3_nt: TGTGCCACCTCTCGGGGTGGCGGTGAAAAACTGTTTTTT

j_call: TRBJ2-7
v_call: TRBV6-5
d_call: NA
clone_size: NA
cdr3_aa: CASSYSRSSYEQYF
cdr3_nt: TGTGCCAGCAGTTACTCGAGATCTTCCTACGAGCAGTACTTC

j_call: TRBJ1-1
v_call: TRBV7-3
d_call: NA
clone_size: once
cdr3_aa: CASSSDGVWNTEAFF
cdr3_nt: TGTGCCAGCAGCTCTGATGGGGTGTGGAACACTGAAGCTTTCTTT

j_call: TRBJ2-7
v_call: TRBV29-1
d_call: TRBD2
clone_size: NA
cdr3_aa: CNVQGLASGSSYEQYF
cdr3_nt: TGCAACGTTCAGGGACTAGCGAGTGGAAGCTCCTACGAGCAGTACTTC

j_call: TRBJ2-2
v_call: TRBV7-2
d_call: TRBD2
clone_size: NA
cdr3_aa: CASSLVGLAGGPSTGELFF
cdr3_nt: TGTGCCAGCAGCTTAGTGGGGCTAGCGGGGGGGCCGTCGACCGGGGAGCTGTTTTTT

j_call: TRBJ1-2
v_call: TRBV2
d_call: TRBD1
clone_size: NA
cdr3_aa: CASSDPGQAYGYTF
cdr3_nt: TGTGCCAGCAGTGATCCGGGACAGGCGTATGGCTACACCTTC

j_call: TRBJ1-1
v_call: TRBV5-4
d_call: NA
clone_size: NA
cdr3_aa: CASSLGSGNTEAFF
cdr3_nt: TGTGCCAGCAGCTTGGGCAGCGGGAACACTGAAGCTTTCTTT

j_call: TRBJ2-7
v_call: TRBV7-2
d_call: NA
clone_size: NA
cdr3_aa: CASSLLRSYPYEQYF
cdr3_nt: TGTGCCAGCAGCTTACTCCGGAGCTACCCCTACGAGCAGTACTTC

j_call: TRBJ1-2
v_call: TRBV27
d_call: TRBD1
clone_size: once
cdr3_aa: CASYTGGYGYTF
cdr3_nt: TGTGCCAGTTACACAGGGGGTTATGGCTACACCTTC

j_call: TRBJ1-2
v_call: TRBV5-8
d_call: TRBD1
clone_size: once
cdr3_aa: CASSFGTGGGYGYTF
cdr3_nt: TGTGCCAGCAGCTTCGGGACAGGTGGGGGATATGGCTACACCTTC

j_call: TRBJ2-4
v_call: TRBV29-1
d_call: TRBD1
clone_size: few
cdr3_aa: CSVGTGGKKNIQYF
cdr3_nt: TGCAGCGTTGGAACAGGGGGAAAAAAAAACATTCAGTACTTC

j_call: TRBJ1-6
v_call: TRBV5-4
d_call: NA
clone_size: NA
cdr3_aa: CASSYGRGGNSPLHF
cdr3_nt: TGTGCCAGCAGCTATGGGAGGGGAGGTAATTCACCCCTCCACTTT

j_call: TRBJ2-2
v_call: TRBV6-5
d_call: NA
clone_size: NA
cdr3_aa: CASSYGTRAGELFF
cdr3_nt: TGTGCCAGCAGTTACGGCACTAGGGCCGGGGAGCTGTTTTTT

j_call: TRBJ1-6
v_call: TRBV5-6
d_call: NA
clone_size: NA
cdr3_aa: CASSFPGAGAESPLHF
cdr3_nt: TGTGCCAGCAGCTTCCCCGGGGCAGGGGCGGAATCACCCCTCCACTTT

j_call: TRBJ2-1
v_call: TRBV2
d_call: NA
clone_size: once
cdr3_aa: CASIRGGRYNEQFF
cdr3_nt: TGTGCCAGCATCCGCGGAGGGCGGTACAATGAGCAGTTCTTC

j_call: TRBJ2-1
v_call: TRBV4-3
d_call: NA
clone_size: NA
cdr3_aa: CASSQGRRLLNNEQFF
cdr3_nt: TGCGCCAGCAGCCAAGGTAGGCGGCTCCTTAACAATGAGCAGTTCTTC